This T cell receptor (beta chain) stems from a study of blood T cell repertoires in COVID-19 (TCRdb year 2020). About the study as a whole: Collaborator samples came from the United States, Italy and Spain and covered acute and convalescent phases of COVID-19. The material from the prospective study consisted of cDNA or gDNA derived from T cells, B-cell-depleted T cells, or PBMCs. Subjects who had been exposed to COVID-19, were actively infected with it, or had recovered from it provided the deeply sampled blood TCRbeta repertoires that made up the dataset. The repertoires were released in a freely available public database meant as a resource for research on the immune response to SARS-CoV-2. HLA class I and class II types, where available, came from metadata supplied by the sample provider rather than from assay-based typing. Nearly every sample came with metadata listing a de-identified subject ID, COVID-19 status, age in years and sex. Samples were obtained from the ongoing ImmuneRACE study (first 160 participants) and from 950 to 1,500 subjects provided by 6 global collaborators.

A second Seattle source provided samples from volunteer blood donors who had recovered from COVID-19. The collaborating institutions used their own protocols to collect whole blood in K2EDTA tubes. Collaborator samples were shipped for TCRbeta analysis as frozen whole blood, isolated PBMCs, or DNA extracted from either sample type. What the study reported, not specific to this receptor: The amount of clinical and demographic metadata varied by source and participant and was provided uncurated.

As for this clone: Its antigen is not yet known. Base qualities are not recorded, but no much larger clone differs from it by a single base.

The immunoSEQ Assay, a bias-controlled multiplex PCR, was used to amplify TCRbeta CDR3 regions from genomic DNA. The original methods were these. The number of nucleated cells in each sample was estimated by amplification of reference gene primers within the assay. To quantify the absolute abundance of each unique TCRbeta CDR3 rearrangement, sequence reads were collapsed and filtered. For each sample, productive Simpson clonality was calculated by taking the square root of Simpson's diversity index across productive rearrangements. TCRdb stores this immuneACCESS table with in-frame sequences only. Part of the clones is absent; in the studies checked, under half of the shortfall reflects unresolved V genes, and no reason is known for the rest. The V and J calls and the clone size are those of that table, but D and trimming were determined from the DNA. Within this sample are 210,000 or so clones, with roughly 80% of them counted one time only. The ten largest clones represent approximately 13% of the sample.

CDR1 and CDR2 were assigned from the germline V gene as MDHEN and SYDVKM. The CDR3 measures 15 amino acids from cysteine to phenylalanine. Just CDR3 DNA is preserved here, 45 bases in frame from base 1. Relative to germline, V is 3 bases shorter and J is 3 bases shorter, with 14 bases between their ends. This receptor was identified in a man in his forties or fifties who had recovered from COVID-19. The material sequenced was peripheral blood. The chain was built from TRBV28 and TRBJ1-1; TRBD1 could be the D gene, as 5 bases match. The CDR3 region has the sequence CASSLAGVKDTEAFF. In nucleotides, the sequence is TGTGCCAGCAGTTTGGCGGGGGTGAAGGACACTGAAGCTTTCTTT.